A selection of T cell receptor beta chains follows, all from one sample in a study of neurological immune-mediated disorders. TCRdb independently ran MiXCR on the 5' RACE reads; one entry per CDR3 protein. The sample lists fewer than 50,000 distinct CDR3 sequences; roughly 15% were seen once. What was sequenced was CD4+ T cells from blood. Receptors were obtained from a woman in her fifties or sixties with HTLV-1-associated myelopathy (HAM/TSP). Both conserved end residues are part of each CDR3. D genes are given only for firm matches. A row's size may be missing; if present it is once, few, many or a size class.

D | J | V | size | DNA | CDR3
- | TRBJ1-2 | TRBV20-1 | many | TGCAGTGCTCGGGGGGACATTGGGTTGAGCTATGGCTACACCTTC | CSARGDIGLSYGYTF
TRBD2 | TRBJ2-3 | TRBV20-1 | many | TGCAGTGCTAGAGGGGGACTAGCGAATTTAGGTACAGATACGCAGTATTTT | CSARGGLANLGTDTQYF
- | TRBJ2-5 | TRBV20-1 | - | TGCAGTGCTAGAGCTGGAGGGACGACCCAAGAGACCCAGTACTTC | CSARAGGTTQETQYF
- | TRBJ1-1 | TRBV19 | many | TGTGCCAGTAGTATCAACGGAGGGAACACTGAAGCTTTCTTT | CASSINGGNTEAFF
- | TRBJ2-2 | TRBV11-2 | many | TGTGCCAGCAGCTCCAGCACCGGGGAGCTGTTTTTT | CASSSSTGELFF
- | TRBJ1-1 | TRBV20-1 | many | TGCAGTGCGAGCAGTAGGGCAGGGGAAGGGACTGAAGCTTTCTTT | CSASSRAGEGTEAFF
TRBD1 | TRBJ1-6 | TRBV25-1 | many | TGTGCCAGCAGTGAATTAGGGACAGGGGGTTCACCCCTCCACTTT | CASSELGTGGSPLHF
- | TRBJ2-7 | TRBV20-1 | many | TGCAGTGCGAACTTATTCGGCAGGGAGACCCACGAGCAGTACTTC | CSANLFGRETHEQYF
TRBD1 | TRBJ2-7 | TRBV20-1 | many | TGCAGTGCCCGACCCCCCGGACAGGGGTCCTACGAGCAGTACTTC | CSARPPGQGSYEQYF
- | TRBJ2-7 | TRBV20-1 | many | TGCAGTGCTCGGGACCCGAGCTCCTACGAGCAGTACTTC | CSARDPSSYEQYF
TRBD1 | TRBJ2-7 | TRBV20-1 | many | TGCAGTGCCGCCGGACAGGGGGGGTTTGGGGAGCAGTACTTC | CSAAGQGGFGEQYF
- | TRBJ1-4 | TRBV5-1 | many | TGCGCCAGCAGCCCCTTAGGGCCGGCTGCAACTAATGAAAAACTGTTTTTT | CASSPLGPAATNEKLFF
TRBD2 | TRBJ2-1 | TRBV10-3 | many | TGTGCCATCAGTGAGTCAATTCAGCGGGGGGCTTACAATGAGCAGTTCTTC | CAISESIQRGAYNEQFF
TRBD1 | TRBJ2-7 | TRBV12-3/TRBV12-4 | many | TGTGCCAGCAGTTTCGCGACAGGGGGGTTCGAGCAGTACTTC | CASSFATGGFEQYF